This T cell receptor beta chain was recorded in a study of CD8+CD57+ T cells in acquired aplastic anemia (dated by TCRdb to the late 2010s). Regarding the complete study: A mean of approximately 3 ug of DNA, ranging from roughly 0.19 to 27.4 ug, was extracted from sorted CD4+ and CD8+ cells. A CD8+CD57+ expansion meant a frequency higher than the mean frequency seen in healthy subjects. Results the study describes overall, beyond this receptor: Around 27 CD8+ CDR3 sequences were shared between patients and controls but appeared highly expressed in patients and within their immunodominant clones. CD8+ Simpson's diversity did not differ significantly between patients and healthy controls (P=0.060).

According to the germline V gene (reference sequence), CDR1 reads DFQATT and CDR2 reads SNEGSKA. V loses 5 bases of germline sequence and J loses 2 bases, and the interval between the two ends is 14 bases. There are 14 amino acids in the CDR3, from cysteine to phenylalanine inclusive. Only CDR3 DNA remains: 42 bases, in frame from the first base. Profiling of TCR beta VDJ combinations and CDR3 sequences used genomic DNA as the template. An Illumina HiSeq 2000 was used for TCR repertoire sequencing. The authors' pipeline ran thus. TRBV/TRBJ rearrangement plots, CDR3 size and DJ length profiles, and Simpson's diversity index were used to assess repertoires. The most abundant DNA sequence in the deep sequencing data was defined as the immunodominant clone. CDR3 amino acid sequences were checked for sharing across subjects and were also compared against the VDJdb database and published repertoires. TCRdb trimmed public reads at Q25 via fastp, called clones via MiXCR and kept in-frame beta chains. When rows share a CDR3 protein, they turn into one entry using the most common DNA and genes. These V and J calls derive from TCRdb rather than the authors' analysis. The sample table holds approximately 180,000 distinct CDR3 sequences, of which less than 60% were seen once. The ten biggest clones cover around 1.1% of the sample.

This clonotype was counted ten times or more. Its specific antigen is unknown. No quality values exist for individual bases; no much larger clone is one base distant. The patients picked for sequencing were ones in whom flow cytometry had shown an expansion of CD8+CD57+ cells. Every patient had a diagnosis of severe acquired aplastic anemia based on International Study of Aplastic Anemia and Agranulocytosis and Camitta criteria. At the time blood was sampled, none of the patients had received any therapy. In the study, sorted CD4+ and CD8+ blood T cells from patients with severe aplastic anemia and from healthy subjects underwent deep sequencing of TCR repertoires. Patients were enrolled in the USA under clinicaltrials.gov protocols 00001620, 01623167, 00001397, 00071045, 00081523 and 00961064. Ficoll-Paque density gradient centrifugation was used to isolate peripheral blood mononuclear cells. Before DNA was extracted, CD4+ and CD8+ T cells were sorted using either FACS or magnetic beads.

The chain uses TRBV20-1 and TRBJ2-3; the D region possibly corresponds to TRBD2 (6 bases align). This sequence was found in a human donor with aplastic anemia. Material: sorted CD4+, CD8+, or CD8+CD57+ T cells (not recorded which) from PBMCs. The CDR3 protein sequence reads: CSAGGGGATDTQYF. Read as DNA, the sequence is TGCAGTGCTGGTGGAGGCGGGGCCACAGATACGCAGTATTTT.